This TCR beta chain was captured in a study of blood T cells in healthy people across ages. This clonotype was observed many times. A sample-barcoded 5' primer and a J-beta primer mix were used in a second PCR of roughly 7 to 12 cycles. TCRdb redid the calling of the 5' RACE reads with MiXCR, one entry per CDR3 protein. The sample has 1.5 million to 2 million distinct CDR3 sequences; 28% are singletons. Individuals who donated were healthy Caucasians from Russia aged roughly 6 to 100. The TCR sequence derives from a woman aged 25-40 years in good health. Sequenced material: blood.

This chain's CDR3 is CASSYAESYEQYF. In nucleotides, the CDR3 is TGTGCCAGCAGTTACGCAGAATCCTACGAGCAGTACTTC. The chain recombines TRBV6-6 with TRBJ2-7; D is unresolved. The CDR3 sequence is 13 residues long. CDR1 MNHNY and CDR2 SVGAGI come from the germline V gene (reference sequence). The V end was cut by 2 bases, the J end by 1 base, with 6 bases between.